A single sample gave rise to the 19 T cell receptor beta chains below, sequenced in a study of blood T cell repertoires in COVID-19. Sequencing was performed with immunoSEQ multiplex PCR; in TCRdb, only in-frame clones are kept and a portion is missing. The data contain fewer than 350,000 clones, 85% of them singletons. What was sequenced was peripheral blood. The origin of the receptors is a human donor in a cohort sampled during active COVID-19.

The chain carries TRBV5-4 and TRBJ2-1, with TRBD2 matching over 8 bases. The junction had 6 bases not matched to a gene; V was cut back by 1 base and J by 3 bases. This CDR3 contains 16 residues. Germline lookup yields CDR1 SGHNT and CDR2 YYREEE (reference sequence). The CDR3 nucleotides are TGTGCCAGCAGCTTGTGGACGGGGGGGCTCTACAATGAGCAGTTCTTC. Residues: CASSLWTGGLYNEQFF.

J is TRBJ1-4 and V is TRBV7-2; D not resolved. Germline-derived CDR1 and CDR2 are SGHTA and FQGNSA. V was cut by 2 bases and J by 8 bases, with 9 bases left in between. The length of the CDR3 is 13 residues. CDR3 nucleotides: TGTGCCAGCAGCTTACTCTGGCCGGAAAAACTGTTTTTT. Its translation is CASSLLWPEKLFF.

The chain combines TRBV10-2 with TRBJ2-3; a weak D match, TRBD2 (5 bases). There are 12 residues in the CDR3. V was clipped by 7 bases and J by 5 bases, with 10 bases between them. CDR1 WSHSY and CDR2 SAAADI come from the germline V gene. The CDR3 sequence: CASKTGLDTQYF. The CDR3, as DNA: TGCGCCAGCAAAACGGGGTTAGATACGCAGTATTTT.

The chain has TRBV24-1 and TRBJ2-2; TRBD2 agrees at 8 bases. This CDR3 region has 16 residues. Germline-derived CDR1 and CDR2 are KGHDR and SFDVKD. Trimming removed 4 bases from V and 4 bases from J; junction bases left unmatched: 7. The CDR3 coding sequence is TGTGCCACCAGTGAGTTGCCGGGACTAGGCACCGGGGAGCTGTTTTTT. This encodes CATSELPGLGTGELFF.

The chain couples TRBV27 to TRBJ2-7, with 7 bases lining up with TRBD1. The J segment lost 3 bases and the V segment lost 5 bases, leaving 10 bases of the junction unmatched. CDR3 length: 15 amino acids. The V gene's germline CDR1 is MNHEY and CDR2 SMNVEV (reference sequence). The CDR3 protein is CASSQDRRFVYEQYF. In DNA form, the CDR3 reads TGTGCCAGCAGTCAGGACAGGAGGTTCGTCTACGAGCAGTACTTC.

This chain connects TRBV6-4 to TRBJ2-7; weak D call: TRBD1 (5 bases). CDR1 MRHNA and CDR2 SNTAGT come from the germline V gene. CDR3 length equals 13 residues. The V end lost 5 bases, the J end lost 5 bases, and 13 bases lay between the germline ends. The CDR3 is CASSLQGGHEQYF. The CDR3 DNA reads as TGTGCCAGCAGTTTGCAGGGCGGACACGAGCAGTACTTC.

The chain couples TRBV9 to TRBJ1-2, with 10 bases matching TRBD1. This CDR3 has 16 residues. Germline V gives CDR1 SGDLS, CDR2 YYNGEE. Unmatched junction bases numbered 6, after V lost 0 bases and J lost 4 bases. The CDR3 DNA is TGTGCCAGCAGCGTAGTTGGGACAGGGGCCTTCTATGGCTACACCTTC. Protein: CASSVVGTGAFYGYTF.

The CDR3 reads CASSFAGAAGELFF. The CDR3 DNA follows: TGTGCCAGCAGCTTTGCAGGGGCCGCCGGGGAGCTGTTTTTT. The rearrangement links TRBV5-6 to TRBJ2-2, with D tentatively TRBD1 (6 bases). This CDR3 is 14 amino acids long. The V gene lost 2 bases and the J gene lost 6 bases, with 11 bases spanning the gap. The germline gives CDR1 SGHDT, CDR2 YYEEEE.

The chain is built from TRBV30 and TRBJ1-1; the D is unclear. Per germline, CDR1 GTSNPN and CDR2 SVGIG (reference sequence). The CDR3 covers 14 residues. Trimming removed 4 bases from V and 2 bases from J, with 14 bases in between. For the CDR3, the DNA is TGTGCCTGGAAGGCGGCGGTCGTTAACACTGAAGCTTTCTTT. Its translation: CAWKAAVVNTEAFF.

The V and J genes are TRBV2 and TRBJ2-1, with 10 bases fitting TRBD2. After removal of 7 bases from V and 8 bases from J, the junction contained 11 bases not matched to a gene. The germline gives CDR1 SNHLY, CDR2 FYNNEI. This CDR3 comprises 15 residues. The CDR3 nucleotides are TGTGCCAGCATAGCCCAGCGGGGGGGTGACCATGAGCAGTTCTTC. Its translation: CASIAQRGGDHEQFF.

V is TRBV7-2 and J is TRBJ1-5; D possibly corresponds to TRBD1 (6 bases). Per germline, CDR1 SGHTA and CDR2 FQGNSA. V lost 1 base and J lost 0, with 10 bases in between. The CDR3 consists of 16 residues. Here the CDR3 reads CASSLGGTLSNQPQHF. The CDR3 DNA reads TGTGCCAGCAGCTTAGGAGGGACACTTAGCAATCAGCCCCAGCATTTT.

This clone showed up just once. The chain is built from TRBV20-1 and TRBJ1-3; TRBD1 is a possible D gene (6 bases). This CDR3 region has 12 residues. Germline CDR1 reads DFQATT; CDR2 reads SNEGSKA (reference sequence). Trimming pared 3 bases from V and 13 bases from J, leaving 16 bases between. The DNA for the CDR3 is TGCAGTGCTAGTAATCTCGGGACAAATATATATTTT. The encoded protein is CSASNLGTNIYF.

CDR3 sequence (DNA): TGTGCCAGCAGAACCGGGACAGGGTCAAAACTGTTTTTT. It yields the protein CASRTGTGSKLFF. The chain uses TRBV2 and TRBJ1-4; 9 bases map to TRBD1. The CDR3 sequence is 13 residues long. With 6 bases clipped from V and 10 bases from J, the junction kept 6 bases outside the gene matches. Germline V CDR1 and CDR2: SNHLY, FYNNEI.

This chain links TRBV5-5 with TRBJ2-1; 9 nucleotides align to TRBD1. The CDR3 totals 15 residues. The J segment lost 4 bases and the V segment lost 1 base, leaving 3 bases of the junction unmatched. Germline lookup yields CDR1 SGHKS and CDR2 YYEKEE (reference sequence). The DNA of the CDR3 is TGTGCCAGCAGCTTGACAGGGGGCTTTTACAATGAGCAGTTCTTC. Translation: CASSLTGGFYNEQFF.

This rearrangement joins TRBV13 to TRBJ2-7, with 12 bases that match TRBD2. The CDR3 is 20 amino acids. Germline lookup yields CDR1 PRHDT and CDR2 FYEKMQ (reference sequence). Losses at the gene ends were 4 bases for V and 9 bases for J; bases not matched to a gene: 25. The CDR3 protein is CASSSPHLRTSGAAEGPQYF. Written as DNA, the CDR3 is TGTGCCAGCAGCTCCCCACACCTCCGGACTAGCGGGGCGGCCGAAGGTCCGCAGTACTTC.

This clone was observed a single time. The chain recombines TRBV29-1 with TRBJ1-4; D unclear. The CDR3 is 10 amino acids. Trimming left V 6 bases short and J 8 bases short, with 7 bases between. Germline V gene sequence: CDR1 SQVTM, CDR2 ANQGSEA. The DNA of the CDR3 is TGCAGCGTCCGGGTGGAAAAACTGTTTTTT. Protein sequence: CSVRVEKLFF.

The chain combines TRBV3-1 (or the pseudogene TRBV3-2) with TRBJ2-5; 7 positions agree with TRBD2. The CDR3 loop spans 16 amino acids. Germline CDR1 LGHDT, CDR2 YNNKEL (reference sequence). The V gene end was trimmed by 4 bases and the J gene end by 7 bases; junction bases not matched to a gene: 15. In DNA form, the CDR3 reads TGTGCCAGCAGCCTCGGCGCCGGGACTACCGCCGGGACCCAGTACTTC. This encodes CASSLGAGTTAGTQYF.

The chain links TRBV5-1 to TRBJ2-1, with TRBD1 matching 8 bases. The CDR3 runs 18 residues. In germline, CDR1 is SGHRS, CDR2 YFSETQ. V was clipped by 4 bases and J by 0 bases; unmatched bases: 12. The CDR3 sequence is CASSRGRQGLSSYNEQFF. As DNA, the CDR3 is TGCGCCAGCAGCCGAGGCCGACAGGGGTTAAGCTCCTACAATGAGCAGTTCTTC.

V is TRBV29-1 and J is TRBJ2-3, with 7 nucleotides matching TRBD2. Germline CDR1 and CDR2: SQVTM and ANQGSEA. V gave up 6 bases and J gave up 2 bases; unmatched junction bases: 11. The CDR3 runs 15 residues. The CDR3 coding sequence is TGCAGCGTGGGCCGCCTAGCGGTGCCCACAGATACGCAGTATTTT. This gives the protein CSVGRLAVPTDTQYF.